This paragraph covers one TCR beta chain sequence. A read error is possible here, since a much larger clone lies one base away. Both TCR beta VDJ combination and CDR3 sequence profiling were carried out. Genomic DNA was the template for this profiling. TCRdb itself ran the reads through MiXCR, one entry per CDR3 protein. The table records 150,000 to 200,000 distinct CDR3 sequences, over 40% of them present only once. Previously, flow cytometry had revealed CD8+CD57+ cell expansion in the patients chosen for sequencing. This entry comes from a study of CD8+CD57+ T cells in acquired aplastic anemia. The CDR3 runs to 11 residues. In germline, CDR1 is MNHEY, CDR2 SMNVEV (reference sequence).

The sequenced sample consisted of sorted CD4+, CD8+, or CD8+CD57+ T cells (not recorded which) from PBMCs. This sequence was found in a human donor with aplastic anemia. The chain carries TRBV27 and TRBJ2-7; D not resolved. The CDR3 spells CASTSSYEQHF. The CDR3 nucleotides are TGTGCCAGCACGAGCTCCTACGAGCAGCACTTC.